These 24 T cell receptor beta chains share one sample of origin, sequenced in a study of T cell responses to AZD1222 COVID-19 vaccine (TCRdb year 2021). The receptor library was made with the immunoSEQ multiplex PCR assay. Entries here come from immuneACCESS through TCRdb and include only in-frame sequences with V and J called. Some clones fail to appear in such tables; in the studies checked, an unresolved V gene covers under half of the shortfall, and the cause of the remainder is unknown. The sample records around 150,000 clones, 80% to 95% of which are singletons. Clones ranked in the top ten supply under 4.5% of the sample. Sample time point, as interpreted from the label and publication: about 28 days (+/-7) after the second vaccine dose. The specimen was peripheral blood, collected 28 days after the second AZD1222 dose. The receptors come from an adult who received the AZD1222 COVID-19 vaccine.

V and J are TRBV7-9 and TRBJ1-5; 11 bases are a match to TRBD1. CDR3 length equals 19 residues. In germline, CDR1 is SEHNR, CDR2 FQNEAQ (reference sequence). V lost 2 bases and J lost 2; bases outside the gene matches: 11. In DNA form, the CDR3 reads TGTGCCAGCAGCTTATCCCTTAGGGACAGGGGGAAGGGCAATCAGCCCCAGCATTTT. Residues: CASSLSLRDRGKGNQPQHF.

V is TRBV7-2 and J is TRBJ2-2; no definite D call. The CDR3 spans 16 residues. Germline V gives CDR1 SGHTA, CDR2 FQGNSA. V lost 3 bases and J 4 bases, leaving 15 bases between the germline ends. The CDR3 protein is CASSLRAGSSTGELFF. The CDR3 bases are TGTGCCAGCAGCTTGCGCGCCGGGTCTTCCACCGGGGAGCTGTTTTTT.

This chain connects TRBV7-9 to TRBJ2-6; no reliable D call. The CDR3 length is 14 residues. Germline CDR1 reads SEHNR; CDR2 reads FQNEAQ (reference sequence). The ends were cut back, 1 base at V and 5 bases at J, with 6 bases in the middle. In nucleotides, the CDR3 is TGTGCCAGCAGCTTAGGGTCTCGGGCCAACGTCCTGACTTTC. It codes for CASSLGSRANVLTF.

This chain connects TRBV7-9 to TRBJ2-1, with 10 bases lining up with TRBD2. The V gene end was trimmed by 5 bases and the J gene end by 4 bases; junction bases not matched to a gene: 14. There are 18 residues in the CDR3. From germline, CDR1 is SEHNR and CDR2 FQNEAQ (reference sequence). CDR3 coding DNA: TGTGCCAGCAGCGTGCCGACCCGGACTAGCGGACCATACAATGAGCAGTTCTTC. Translation gives CASSVPTRTSGPYNEQFF.

The chain joins TRBV5-1 to TRBJ1-4; D might be TRBD1 (5 bases). Trimming removed 3 bases from V and 5 bases from J, with 14 bases in between. CDR1 SGHRS and CDR2 YFSETQ come from the germline V gene. The length of the CDR3 is 15 residues. The CDR3 spells CASSWGEGRNEKLFF. The CDR3 DNA follows: TGCGCCAGCAGCTGGGGTGAGGGGCGGAATGAAAAACTGTTTTTT.

This rearrangement joins TRBV5-4 to TRBJ2-5, with a possible D match to TRBD1 (5 bases). V was trimmed by 7 bases and J by 3 bases, leaving 13 bases between them. The germline V gene encodes CDR1 SGHNT and CDR2 YYREEE (reference sequence). The CDR3 totals 13 residues. The CDR3 reads CASFRDREETQYF. CDR3 nucleotide sequence: TGTGCCAGCTTTAGAGACAGAGAAGAGACCCAGTACTTC.

V and J are TRBV12-3 or TRBV12-4 and TRBJ1-6; 10 bases map to TRBD1. CDR3 size: 13 residues. With V trimmed by 6 bases and J by 8 bases, 1 base remained unmatched. CDR3 amino acids: CASRGTGDSPLHF. In nucleotides, the CDR3 is TGTGCCAGCAGGGGGACAGGGGATTCACCCCTCCACTTT.

This chain connects TRBV7-2 to TRBJ1-3, with D perhaps matching TRBD1 (5 bases). CDR3 length: 15 amino acids. The V end lost 5 bases, the J end lost 4 bases, and 15 bases lay between the germline ends. The germline V gene encodes CDR1 SGHTA and CDR2 FQGNSA. The chain's CDR3 is CASSTTGTGGNTIYF. CDR3 nucleotide sequence: TGTGCCAGCAGCACGACCGGGACGGGGGGAAACACCATATATTTT.

The chain combines TRBV11-2 with TRBJ1-2, with D uncertain. Germline V gene lookup returns CDR1 SGHAT and CDR2 FQNNGV. V dropped 5 bases and J dropped 6 bases, with 4 bases sitting between them. This CDR3 has 10 amino acids. CDR3 nucleotides: TGTGCCAGCAGCCGAAATGGCTACACCTTC. Protein: CASSRNGYTF. Full variable domain (rest looked up from reference TRBV11-2 and TRBJ1-2): EAGVAQSPRYKIIEKRQSVAFWCNPISGHATLYWYQQILGQGPKLLIQFQNNGVVDDSQLPKDRFSAERLKGVDSTLKIQPAKLEDSAVYLCASSRNGYTFGSGTRLTVV.

This chain joins TRBV28 and TRBJ1-4; maybe TRBD1 (6 bases). CDR3 size: 15 residues. The V gene lost 5 bases and the J gene lost 8 bases, with 18 bases spanning the gap. The germline CDR1 and CDR2 sequences are MDHEN and SYDVKM. CDR3 nucleotides: TGTGCCAGCAGTGCCAGTGGGGGGGCTCGAGAAAAACTGTTTTTT. Its protein is CASSASGGAREKLFF.

Turning to this clone: The sample has other DNA sequences that encode this CDR3 too. The chain joins TRBV29-1 to TRBJ1-1; no reliable D call. The CDR3 has 12 residues. Germline V lookup: CDR1 SQVTM, CDR2 ANQGSEA. Trimming shortened V by 4 bases and J by 0 bases, and 6 bases separated the two germline ends. CDR3 coding DNA: TGCAGCGTTGGCTACATGAACACTGAAGCTTTCTTT. Protein sequence: CSVGYMNTEAFF.

V and J are TRBV24-1 and TRBJ2-3; a possible D gene is TRBD2 (5 bases). The germline CDR1 and CDR2 sequences are KGHDR and SFDVKD. The CDR3 contains 14 residues. V was trimmed by 5 bases and J by 2 bases, leaving 10 bases between them. CDR3 protein: CATSGPGITDTQYF. The CDR3 bases are TGTGCCACCAGTGGTCCGGGGATCACAGATACGCAGTATTTT.

This clone occurred a few times. The J gene is TRBJ1-1, the V gene TRBV12-3 or TRBV12-4; TRBD1 matches at 8 bases. The CDR3 contains 12 residues. The V gene end was trimmed by 5 bases and the J gene end by 7 bases; junction bases not matched to a gene: 3. CDR3 in amino acids: CASSPGTGEAFF. The DNA of the CDR3 is TGTGCCAGCAGTCCTGGGACAGGTGAAGCTTTCTTT.

V gene TRBV6-5 combines with J gene TRBJ1-5; TRBD1 is a possible D gene (6 bases). V lost 5 bases and J 6 bases, leaving 14 bases between the germline ends. The V gene's germline CDR1 is MNHEY and CDR2 SVGAGI. This CDR3 has 14 residues. Written as DNA, the CDR3 is TGTGCCAGCAGTCTACAGGGACGGAGTCAGCCCCAGCATTTT. Its protein product is CASSLQGRSQPQHF.

The J gene is TRBJ2-1, the V gene TRBV5-4; D gene unclear. The CDR3 runs 13 residues. V lost 4 bases and J 7 bases, leaving 12 bases between the germline ends. The germline V gene encodes CDR1 SGHNT and CDR2 YYREEE (reference sequence). CDR3 DNA: TGTGCCAGCAGCCAAGAACAGCGTAATGAGCAGTTCTTC. Its protein is CASSQEQRNEQFF. Combining the CDR3 with reference TRBV5-4 and TRBJ2-1 gives the whole variable domain ETGVTQSPTHLIKTRGQQVTLRCSSQSGHNTVSWYQQALGQGPQFIFQYYREEENGRGNFPPRFSGLQFPNYSSELNVNALELDDSALYLCASSQEQRNEQFFGPGTRLTVL.

The chain joins TRBV19 to TRBJ1-4; 8 bases map to TRBD1. V trimming: 4 bases; J trimming: 3 bases; junction bases outside the gene matches: 1. Germline-derived CDR1 and CDR2 are LNHDA and SQIVND (reference sequence). This CDR3 contains 14 residues. The DNA for the CDR3 is TGTGCCAGTAGTACGACAGGGGCTAATGAAAAACTGTTTTTT. Translated, it gives CASSTTGANEKLFF.

V gene TRBV4-3 combines with J gene TRBJ1-1; D not resolved. The CDR3 covers 14 residues. From germline, CDR1 is LGHNA and CDR2 YSLEER. Trimming stripped 0 bases from V and 1 base from J, with 6 bases between. The CDR3 DNA sequence: TGCGCCAGCAGCCAAGATCCGACGAACACTGAAGCTTTCTTT. Translated, it gives CASSQDPTNTEAFF.

This chain links TRBV5-1 with TRBJ2-1; 13 bases are shared with TRBD2. This CDR3 region has 17 residues. The germline CDR1 and CDR2 sequences are SGHRS and YFSETQ. The V segment lost 0 bases and the J segment 4 bases; nucleotides outside the gene matches: 4. The CDR3 loop reads CASSLDQLAGGYNEQFF. The CDR3 DNA reads TGCGCCAGCAGCTTGGATCAACTAGCGGGAGGGTACAATGAGCAGTTCTTC.

V gene TRBV4-2 combines with J gene TRBJ2-7; 14 bases line up with TRBD2. Germline lookup yields CDR1 LGHNA and CDR2 YNFKEQ. After removal of 2 bases from V and 2 bases from J, the junction contained 5 bases not matched to a gene. The CDR3 has 17 amino acids. CDR3: CASSQLGTSGSPYEQYF. In DNA form, the CDR3 reads TGTGCCAGCAGCCAATTAGGGACTAGCGGGAGTCCCTACGAGCAGTACTTC.

This sequence joins TRBV12-5 and TRBJ2-5; a possible D gene is TRBD1 (5 bases). Germline V gene data show CDR1 as LGHNT and CDR2 as FRNRAP. Trimming pared 1 base from V and 1 base from J, leaving 10 bases between. The CDR3 is 15 residues long. CDR3 DNA: TGTGCTAGTGGTTTGGGAGACAGCTCCCAAGAGACCCAGTACTTC. It specifies CASGLGDSSQETQYF.

The V gene is TRBV19, the J gene TRBJ1-2; TRBD1 might be the D (5 bases). CDR1 is LNHDA, CDR2 SQIVND, per germline (reference sequence). The CDR3 runs 15 residues. V dropped 5 bases and J dropped 4 bases, with 17 bases sitting between them. The CDR3 DNA reads TGTGCCAGTAGTCCTCACCGGGGACCGTCCTATGGCTACACCTTC. It is translated as CASSPHRGPSYGYTF. Looking up the rest from reference TRBV19 and TRBJ1-2 gives the full variable domain: DGGITQSPKYLFRKEGQNVTLSCEQNLNHDAMYWYRQDPGQGLRLIYYSQIVNDFQKGDIAEGYSVSREKKESFPLTVTSAQKNPTAFYLCASSPHRGPSYGYTFGSGTRLTVV.

The chain couples TRBV29-1 to TRBJ1-2; D gene ambiguous. The length of the CDR3 is 14 residues. Trimming took 4 bases from V and 4 from J, leaving 16 bases between them. Germline V CDR1 and CDR2: SQVTM, ANQGSEA. Here the CDR3 DNA reads TGCAGCGTTGCATTTGGGGAGACGGGCTATGGCTACACCTTC. Protein sequence: CSVAFGETGYGYTF.

The V and J genes are TRBV18 and TRBJ2-7; D gene uncertain. Per the germline V gene, CDR1 is KGHSH and CDR2 is LQKENI. This CDR3 comprises 13 residues. V lost 2 bases and J lost 10, with 15 bases in between. The CDR3 is CASSPSLGPDQYF. The CDR3 bases are TGTGCCAGCTCACCATCACTGGGTCCTGATCAGTACTTC.

This chain connects TRBV9 to TRBJ2-7; TRBD2 agrees at 9 bases. Germline V gene lookup returns CDR1 SGDLS and CDR2 YYNGEE. Losses at the gene ends were 3 bases for V and 2 bases for J; bases not matched to a gene: 6. The CDR3 loop spans 15 amino acids. The CDR3 is CASSDGLAPTYEQYF. CDR3 in DNA: TGTGCCAGCAGCGACGGACTAGCGCCGACCTACGAGCAGTACTTC. Variable domain in full (rest from reference TRBV9 and TRBJ2-7): DSGVTQTPKHLITATGQRVTLRCSPRSGDLSVYWYQQSLDQGLQFLIQYYNGEERAKGNILERFSAQQFPDLHSELNLSSLELGDSALYFCASSDGLAPTYEQYFGPGTRLTVT.